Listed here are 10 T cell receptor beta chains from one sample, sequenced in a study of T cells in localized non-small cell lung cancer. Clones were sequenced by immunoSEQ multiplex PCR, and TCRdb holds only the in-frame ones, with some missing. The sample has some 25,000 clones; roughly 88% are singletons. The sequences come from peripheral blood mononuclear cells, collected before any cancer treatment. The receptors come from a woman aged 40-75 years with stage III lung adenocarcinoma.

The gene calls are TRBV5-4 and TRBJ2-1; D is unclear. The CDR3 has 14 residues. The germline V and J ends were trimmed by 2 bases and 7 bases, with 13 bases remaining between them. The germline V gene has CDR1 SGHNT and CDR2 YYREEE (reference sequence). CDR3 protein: CASSFTLLTNEQFF. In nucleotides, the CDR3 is TGTGCCAGCAGCTTTACACTATTGACGAATGAGCAGTTCTTC.

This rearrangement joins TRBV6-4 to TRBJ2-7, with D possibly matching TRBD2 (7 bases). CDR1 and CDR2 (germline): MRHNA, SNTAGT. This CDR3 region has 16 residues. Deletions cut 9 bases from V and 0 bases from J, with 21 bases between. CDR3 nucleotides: TGTGCCAGGAAGGCTTTGCGGGCGGGGGCCTCCTACGAGCAGTACTTC. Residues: CARKALRAGASYEQYF.

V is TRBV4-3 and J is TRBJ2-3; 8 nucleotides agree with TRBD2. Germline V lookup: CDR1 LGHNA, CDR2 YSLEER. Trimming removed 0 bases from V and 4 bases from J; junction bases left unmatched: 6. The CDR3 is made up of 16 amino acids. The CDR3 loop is CASSQDLRGGSDTQYF. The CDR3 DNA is TGCGCCAGCAGCCAAGATTTACGGGGGGGATCAGATACGCAGTATTTT.

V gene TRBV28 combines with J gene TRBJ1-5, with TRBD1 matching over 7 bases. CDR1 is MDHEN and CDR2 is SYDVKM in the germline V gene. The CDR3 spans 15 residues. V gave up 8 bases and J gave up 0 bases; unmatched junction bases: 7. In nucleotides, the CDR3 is TGTGCCAGCCGAACCTACAGGGGTAGCAATCAGCCCCAGCATTTT. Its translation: CASRTYRGSNQPQHF.

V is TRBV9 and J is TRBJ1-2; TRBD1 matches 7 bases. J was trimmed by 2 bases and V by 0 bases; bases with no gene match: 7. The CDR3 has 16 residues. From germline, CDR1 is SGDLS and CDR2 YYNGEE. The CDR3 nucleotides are TGTGCCAGCAGCGTAGTCCCCGGGACAGTCAACTATGGCTACACCTTC. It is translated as CASSVVPGTVNYGYTF.

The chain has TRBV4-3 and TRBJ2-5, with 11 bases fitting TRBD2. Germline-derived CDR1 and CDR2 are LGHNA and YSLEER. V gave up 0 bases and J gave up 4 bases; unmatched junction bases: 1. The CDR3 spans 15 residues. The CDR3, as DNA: TGCGCCAGCAGCCAAGAGCTAGCGGGGGGAGAGACCCAGTACTTC. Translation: CASSQELAGGETQYF.

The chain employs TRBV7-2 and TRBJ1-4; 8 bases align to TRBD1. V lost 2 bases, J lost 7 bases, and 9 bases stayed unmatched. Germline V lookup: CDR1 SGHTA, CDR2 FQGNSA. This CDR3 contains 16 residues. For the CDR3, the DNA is TGTGCCAGCAGCTTATCACGGACAGGGCGTGGTGAAAAACTGTTTTTT. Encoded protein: CASSLSRTGRGEKLFF. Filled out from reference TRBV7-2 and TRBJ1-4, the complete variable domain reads GAGVSQSPSNKVTEKGKDVELRCDPISGHTALYWYRQSLGQGLEFLIYFQGNSAPDKSGLPSDRFSAERTGGSVSTLTIQRTQQEDSAVYLCASSLSRTGRGEKLFFGSGTQLSVL.

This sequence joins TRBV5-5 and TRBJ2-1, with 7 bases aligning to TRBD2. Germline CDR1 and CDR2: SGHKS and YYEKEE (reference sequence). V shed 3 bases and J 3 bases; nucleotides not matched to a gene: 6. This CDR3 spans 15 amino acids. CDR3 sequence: CASSSRLADYNEQFF. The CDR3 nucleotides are TGTGCCAGCAGCTCCCGACTAGCAGACTACAATGAGCAGTTCTTC.

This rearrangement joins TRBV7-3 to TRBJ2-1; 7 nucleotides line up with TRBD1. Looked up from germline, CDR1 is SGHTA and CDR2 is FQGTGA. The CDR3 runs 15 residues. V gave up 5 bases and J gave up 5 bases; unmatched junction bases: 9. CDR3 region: CASSASRDRDNEQFF. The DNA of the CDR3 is TGTGCCAGCAGCGCAAGCCGGGACAGAGACAATGAGCAGTTCTTC.

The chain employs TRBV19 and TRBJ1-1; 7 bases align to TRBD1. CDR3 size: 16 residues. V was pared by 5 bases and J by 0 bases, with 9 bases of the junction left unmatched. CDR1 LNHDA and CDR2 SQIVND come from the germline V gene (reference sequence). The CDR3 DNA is TGTGCCAGTAGTCGGACAGGAGAAAGCATGAACACTGAAGCTTTCTTT. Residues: CASSRTGESMNTEAFF.